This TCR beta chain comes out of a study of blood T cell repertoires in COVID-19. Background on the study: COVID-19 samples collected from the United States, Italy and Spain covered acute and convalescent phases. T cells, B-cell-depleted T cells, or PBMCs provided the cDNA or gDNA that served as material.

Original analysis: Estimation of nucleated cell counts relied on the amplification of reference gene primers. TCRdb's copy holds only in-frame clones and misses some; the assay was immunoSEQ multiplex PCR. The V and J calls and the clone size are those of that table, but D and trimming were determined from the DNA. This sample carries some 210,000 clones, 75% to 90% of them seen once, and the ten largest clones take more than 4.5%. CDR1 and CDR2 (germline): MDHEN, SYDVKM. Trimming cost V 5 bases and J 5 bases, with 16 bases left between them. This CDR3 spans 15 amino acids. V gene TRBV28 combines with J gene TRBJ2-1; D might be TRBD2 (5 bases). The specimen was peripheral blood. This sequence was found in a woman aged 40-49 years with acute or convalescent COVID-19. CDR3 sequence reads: CASSPGHLGNNEQFF. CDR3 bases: TGTGCCAGCAGTCCTGGGCACCTCGGGAACAATGAGCAGTTCTTC. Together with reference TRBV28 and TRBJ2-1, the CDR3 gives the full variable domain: DVKVTQSSRYLVKRTGEKVFLECVQDMDHENMFWYRQDPGLGLRLIYFSYDVKMKEKGDIPEGYSVSREKKERFSLILESASTNQTSMYLCASSPGHLGNNEQFFGPGTRLTVL.